This record concerns one T cell receptor beta chain sequence. CDR1 is SGHDT, CDR2 YYEEEE, per germline. The CDR3 consists of 15 residues. V shed 5 bases, J shed 4 bases, and the junction held 9 bases outside the gene matches. Repertoires were generated with immunoSEQ multiplex PCR, while TCRdb's copy carries only in-frame clones and drops some. The table records approximately 95,000 clones, 85% to 95% of them present only once. This specimen comes from a study of technical replicates of blood from a few donors. V and J are TRBV5-6 and TRBJ2-1, with 7 bases that match TRBD2. This receptor was obtained from a human donor in good health. The specimen was T cells isolated from PBMCs. Here the CDR3 reads CASRWVGREYNEQFF. CDR3 nucleotides: TGTGCCAGCAGGTGGGTAGGGAGGGAGTACAATGAGCAGTTCTTC.